This T cell receptor (beta chain) was identified in a study of CD8+CD57+ T cells in acquired aplastic anemia. Study summary: Sorted CD4+ and CD8+ cells gave a mean 3.2 ug DNA, range roughly 0.19 to 27.4 ug.

This clonotype was seen many times. TCR beta VDJ and CDR3 profiles were obtained from a genomic DNA template. TCRdb re-derived calls from the reads in MiXCR, one entry per CDR3 protein. The table has some 170,000 distinct CDR3 sequences, 35% to 55% seen once. Trimming removed 1 base from V and 7 bases from J; junction bases left unmatched: 3. Germline V CDR1 and CDR2: DFQATT, SNEGSKA (reference sequence). The CDR3 has 15 amino acids. The gene calls are TRBV20-1 and TRBJ2-1; 14 bases map to TRBD2. Specimen: sorted CD4+, CD8+, or CD8+CD57+ T cells (not recorded which) from PBMCs. This clonotype originated in a human donor in good health. CDR3 DNA: TGCAGTGCTAGAGGACTAGCGGGAGGGGAAAATGAGCAGTTCTTC. Its protein product is CSARGLAGGENEQFF.